This TCR beta chain was observed in a study of cytomegalovirus exposure and HLA in healthy donors. Study-wide points: Within an earlier analysis, most TCR beta V segments proved productive either about 90% or about 30% of the time.

This CDR3 is 15 amino acids long. V trimming: 4 bases; J trimming: 3 bases; junction bases outside the gene matches: 3. Germline V gives CDR1 MNHNS, CDR2 SASEGT. In regard to this clone: What it recognizes is unknown.

The PCR had 60 Vbeta and 13 Jbeta primers. Here immunoSEQ multiplex PCR was the method, and the copy in TCRdb shows in-frame clones only, minus some. This table has about 190,000 clones, about four fifths appearing once. This TCR came from a woman aged 45-59 years in good health and CMV-seropositive. The V call is TRBV6-1, the J call TRBJ2-6, with 7 bases aligning to TRBD1. The sequenced sample consisted of PBMCs. In DNA form, the CDR3 reads TGTGCCAGCAGTGGCGACAGGGTTGGGGCCAACGTCCTGACTTTC. Translated, it gives CASSGDRVGANVLTF.